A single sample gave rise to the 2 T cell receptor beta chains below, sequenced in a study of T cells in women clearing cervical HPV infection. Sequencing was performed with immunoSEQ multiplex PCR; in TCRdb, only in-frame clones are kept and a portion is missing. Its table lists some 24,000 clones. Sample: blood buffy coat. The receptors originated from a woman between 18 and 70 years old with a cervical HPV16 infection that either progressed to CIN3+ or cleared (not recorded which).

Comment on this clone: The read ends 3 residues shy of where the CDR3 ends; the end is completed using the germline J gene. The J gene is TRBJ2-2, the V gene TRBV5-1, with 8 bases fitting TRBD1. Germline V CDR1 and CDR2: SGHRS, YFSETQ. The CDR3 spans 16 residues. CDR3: CASSLGQGATNEKLFF. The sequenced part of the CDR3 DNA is TGCGCCAGCAGCTTGGGGCAGGGGGCGACTAATGAAAAG.

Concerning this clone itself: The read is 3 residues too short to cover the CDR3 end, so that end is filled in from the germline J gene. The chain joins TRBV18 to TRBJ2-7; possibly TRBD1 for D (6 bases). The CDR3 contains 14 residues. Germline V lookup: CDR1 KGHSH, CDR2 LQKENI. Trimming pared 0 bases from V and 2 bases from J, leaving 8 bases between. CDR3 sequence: CASSPPDRTYEQYF. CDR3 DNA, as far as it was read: TGTGCCAGCTCACCACCGGACAGAACCTACGAG.